The 2 T cell receptor beta chains presented below share a single source sample, sequenced in a study of T cell responses to AZD1222 COVID-19 vaccine. Clones were read by immunoSEQ multiplex PCR, and TCRdb kept only the in-frame ones, dropping some. The sample holds about 100,000 clones, about 91% seen once. Source: peripheral blood, taken on day 0 of AZD1222 vaccination. The receptors were gathered from an adult in good health.

Points on this clone: A read error is likely, as this CDR3 ends without the conserved phenylalanine or tryptophan. The genes are TRBV6-7 and TRBJ1-6; tentative D call: TRBD1 (6 bases). TRBV6-7 is identified as an open reading frame with a role that is uncertain. V lost 1 base, J lost 9 bases, and 19 bases lay in between. CDR3 length: 17 amino acids. The CDR3 spells CASSYYQGSVGLSPLHL. The CDR3 DNA reads as TGTGCCAGCAGTTACTACCAGGGGTCGGTGGGCCTTTCACCCCTCCACCTT.

Comments on this clone: Other DNA sequences in this sample translate to the same CDR3. The gene calls are TRBV5-1 and TRBJ2-5; D call uncertain. The CDR3 sequence is 11 residues long. V lost 1 base to trimming and J lost 2 bases, with 0 bases between them. Per the germline V gene, CDR1 is SGHRS and CDR2 is YFSETQ. CDR3 sequence reads: CASSLQETQYF. The CDR3 nucleotides are TGCGCCAGCAGCTTGCAAGAGACCCAGTACTTC.